The T cell receptor beta chain under discussion was sequenced for a study of blood T cell repertoires in COVID-19. Study details: Samples came from the United States, Italy and Spain, spanning acute and convalescent COVID-19. T cells, B-cell-depleted T cells, or PBMCs supplied cDNA or gDNA.

Germline V gene lookup returns CDR1 SGHRS and CDR2 YFSETQ. Trimming shortened V by 3 bases and J by 14 bases, and 18 bases separated the two germline ends. The CDR3 has 13 residues. Original processing methods: Scientists estimated how many nucleated cells there were by amplifying reference gene primers. Assay used: immunoSEQ multiplex PCR; TCRdb lists only in-frame clones, some missing. Clone size and V and J calls were adopted from that table, with D and trimming inferred from the DNA. The data show roughly 500,000 clones, 85% to 90% seen once. Seattle patients were enrolled during active infection and followed longitudinally. This clone was detected once.

The rearrangement links TRBV5-1 to TRBJ2-1; D unclear. Sequencing was performed on peripheral blood. The clonotype was recovered from a young man with COVID-19, enrolled during active disease. CDR3 nucleotides: TGCGCCAGCAGCTCCGGTATAGGCTCCCGGGAGTTCTTC. It specifies CASSSGIGSREFF.